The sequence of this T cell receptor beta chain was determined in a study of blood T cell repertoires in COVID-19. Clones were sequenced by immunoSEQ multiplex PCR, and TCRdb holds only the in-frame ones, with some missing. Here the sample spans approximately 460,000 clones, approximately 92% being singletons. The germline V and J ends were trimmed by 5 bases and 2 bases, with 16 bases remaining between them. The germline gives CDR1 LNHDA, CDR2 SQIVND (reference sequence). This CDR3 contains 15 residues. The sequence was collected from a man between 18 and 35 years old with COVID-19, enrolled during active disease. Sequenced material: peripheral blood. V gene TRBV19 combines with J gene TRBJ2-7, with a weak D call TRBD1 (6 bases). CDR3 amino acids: CASSWARDITYEQYF. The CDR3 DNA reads TGTGCCAGTAGTTGGGCCCGGGACATCACCTACGAGCAGTACTTC.